The entry below gives a single T cell receptor beta chain sequence along with its context. Its antigen remains unidentified. The source of the sample is a study of T cells expressing NK-cell markers. The CDR3 totals 17 residues. Germline CDR1 ENHRY, CDR2 SYGVKD. TCRdb re-called the 5' RACE reads; one entry per CDR3 protein, DNA not given. The listing contains roughly 390,000 distinct CDR3 sequences. The study, taken as a whole, reports: Certain NKG2C+ T cell clones were expanded, and their HCMV specificity remained unclear. These clonotypes additionally ranked first within the CD3+CD56-NKG2C+ fraction of several donors.

This TCR derives from a woman in her fifties or sixties in good health. Sample: blood T cells: a sorted CD56 or NKG2C T cell subset, CD4+ or CD8+ T cells, or bulk PBMC T cells (not recorded which). The chain joins TRBV10-3 to TRBJ2-3; TCRdb designates TRBD2, a call that cannot be tested without DNA. CDR3 protein: CAISESSGLAGRNTQYF.